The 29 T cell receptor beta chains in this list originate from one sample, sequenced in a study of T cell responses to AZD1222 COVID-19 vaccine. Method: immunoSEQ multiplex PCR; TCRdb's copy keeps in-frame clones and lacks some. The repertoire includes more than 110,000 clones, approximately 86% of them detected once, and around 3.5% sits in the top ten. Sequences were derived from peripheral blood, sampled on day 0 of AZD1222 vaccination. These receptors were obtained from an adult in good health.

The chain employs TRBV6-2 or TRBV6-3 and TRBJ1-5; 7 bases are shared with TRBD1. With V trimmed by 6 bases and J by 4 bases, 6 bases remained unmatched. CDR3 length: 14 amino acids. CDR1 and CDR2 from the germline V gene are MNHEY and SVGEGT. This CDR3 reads CASSSGTENQPQHF. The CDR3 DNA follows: TGTGCCAGCAGCTCCGGGACAGAGAATCAGCCCCAGCATTTT.

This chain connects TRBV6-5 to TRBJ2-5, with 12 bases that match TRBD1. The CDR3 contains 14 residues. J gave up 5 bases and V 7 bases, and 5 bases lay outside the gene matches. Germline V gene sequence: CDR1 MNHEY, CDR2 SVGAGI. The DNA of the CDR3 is TGTGCCAGCATGCGGGACAGGGGGCAGGAGACCCAGTACTTC. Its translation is CASMRDRGQETQYF.

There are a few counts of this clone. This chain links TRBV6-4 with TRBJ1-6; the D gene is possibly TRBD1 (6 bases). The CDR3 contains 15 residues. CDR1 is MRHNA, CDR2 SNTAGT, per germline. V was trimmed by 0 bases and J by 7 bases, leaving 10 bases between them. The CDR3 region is CASSDSGGANSPLHF. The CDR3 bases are TGTGCCAGCAGTGACTCTGGGGGCGCAAATTCACCCCTCCACTTT.

CDR3 in DNA: TGTGCCAGTAGTATAGATCTAAGGTCCTACGAGCAGTACTTC. Translation: CASSIDLRSYEQYF. The gene calls are TRBV19 and TRBJ2-7, with unresolved D. Germline lookup yields CDR1 LNHDA and CDR2 SQIVND (reference sequence). The CDR3 covers 14 residues. The V and J ends lost 0 bases and 1 base respectively, with 7 bases between them.

Here the CDR3 DNA reads TGTGCCAGCAGCCCTTTTGGCCGGGAAAGAGGGGATCAGCCCCAGCATTTT. Translating it yields CASSPFGRERGDQPQHF. The V call is TRBV5-4, the J call TRBJ1-5; D may be TRBD1 (5 bases). The CDR3 is 17 residues long. Looked up from germline, CDR1 is SGHNT and CDR2 is YYREEE (reference sequence). V was shortened by 4 bases and J by 5 bases, with 22 bases between the two germline ends.

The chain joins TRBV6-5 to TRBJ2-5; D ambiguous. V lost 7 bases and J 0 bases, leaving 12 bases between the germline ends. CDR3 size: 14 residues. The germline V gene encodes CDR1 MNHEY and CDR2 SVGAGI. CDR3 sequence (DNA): TGTGCCAGCAATGTAGGATCTAACCAAGAGACCCAGTACTTC. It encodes CASNVGSNQETQYF.

CDR3 nucleotide sequence: TGTGCCACGAGACTAAACGAGCAGTACTTC. It codes for CATRLNEQYF. V usage is TRBV10-3 and J usage is TRBJ2-7; tentative D call: TRBD2 (5 bases). The CDR3 contains 10 residues. The V and J ends lost 10 bases and 5 bases respectively, with 9 bases between them. Looked up from germline, CDR1 is ENHRY and CDR2 is SYGVKD.

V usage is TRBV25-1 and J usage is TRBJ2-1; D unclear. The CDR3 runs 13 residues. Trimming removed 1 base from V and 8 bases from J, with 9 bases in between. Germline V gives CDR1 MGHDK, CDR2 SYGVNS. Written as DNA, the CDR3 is TGTGCCAGCAGTGAATGGTCAGGAGATGAGCAGTTCTTC. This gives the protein CASSEWSGDEQFF.

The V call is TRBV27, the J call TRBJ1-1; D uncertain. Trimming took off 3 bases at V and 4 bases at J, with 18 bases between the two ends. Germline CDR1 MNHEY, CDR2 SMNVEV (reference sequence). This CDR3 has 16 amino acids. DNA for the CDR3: TGTGCCAGCAGTTTTCAGTCACCCTCATTGGGCACTGAAGCTTTCTTT. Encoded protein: CASSFQSPSLGTEAFF.

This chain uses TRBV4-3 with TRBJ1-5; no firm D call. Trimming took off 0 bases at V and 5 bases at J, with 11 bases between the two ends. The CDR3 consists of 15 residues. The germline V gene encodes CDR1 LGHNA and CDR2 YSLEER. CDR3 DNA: TGCGCCAGCAGCCAAGAACTGGGCAGAGATCAGCCCCAGCATTTT. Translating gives CASSQELGRDQPQHF.

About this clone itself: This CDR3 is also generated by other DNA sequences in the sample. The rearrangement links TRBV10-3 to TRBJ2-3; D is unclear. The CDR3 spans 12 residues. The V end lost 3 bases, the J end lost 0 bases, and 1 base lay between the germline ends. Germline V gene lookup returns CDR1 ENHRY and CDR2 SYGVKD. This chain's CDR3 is CAISESTDTQYF. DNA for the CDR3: TGTGCCATCAGTGAAAGCACAGATACGCAGTATTTT.

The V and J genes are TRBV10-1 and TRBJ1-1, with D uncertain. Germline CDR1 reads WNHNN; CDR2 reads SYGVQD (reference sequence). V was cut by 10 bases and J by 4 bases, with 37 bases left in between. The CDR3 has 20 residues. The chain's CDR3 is CANLLRASCPSLPTPTEAFF. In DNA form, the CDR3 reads TGCGCCAACCTACTAAGGGCCTCTTGCCCCTCTCTGCCTACGCCCACTGAAGCTTTCTTT.

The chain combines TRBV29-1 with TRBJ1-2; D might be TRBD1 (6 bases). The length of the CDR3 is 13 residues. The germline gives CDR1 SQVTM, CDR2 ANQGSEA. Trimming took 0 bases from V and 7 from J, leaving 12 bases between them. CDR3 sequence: CSVEDGRGSGYTF. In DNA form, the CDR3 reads TGCAGCGTTGAAGATGGCAGGGGCTCTGGCTACACCTTC.

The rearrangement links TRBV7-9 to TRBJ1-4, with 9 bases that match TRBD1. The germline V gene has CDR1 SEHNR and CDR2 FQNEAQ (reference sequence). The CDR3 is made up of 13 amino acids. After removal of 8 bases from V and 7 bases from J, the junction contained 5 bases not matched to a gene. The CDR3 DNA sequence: TGTGCCAGCCAGGGACAGGGTGCTGAAAAACTGTTTTTT. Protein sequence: CASQGQGAEKLFF.

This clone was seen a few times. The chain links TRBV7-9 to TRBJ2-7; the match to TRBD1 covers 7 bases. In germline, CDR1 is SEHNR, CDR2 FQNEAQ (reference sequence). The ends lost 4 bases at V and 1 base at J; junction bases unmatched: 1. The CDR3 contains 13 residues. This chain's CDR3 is CASSWDSSYEQYF. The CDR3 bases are TGTGCCAGCAGCTGGGACAGTTCCTACGAGCAGTACTTC.

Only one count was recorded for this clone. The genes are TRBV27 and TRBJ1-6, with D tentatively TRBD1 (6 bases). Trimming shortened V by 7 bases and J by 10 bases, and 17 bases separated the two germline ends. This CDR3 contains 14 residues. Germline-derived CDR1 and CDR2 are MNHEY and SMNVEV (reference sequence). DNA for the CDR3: TGTGCCAGCACATTCGGGGGGGCTTGGTCACCCCTCCACTTT. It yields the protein CASTFGGAWSPLHF.

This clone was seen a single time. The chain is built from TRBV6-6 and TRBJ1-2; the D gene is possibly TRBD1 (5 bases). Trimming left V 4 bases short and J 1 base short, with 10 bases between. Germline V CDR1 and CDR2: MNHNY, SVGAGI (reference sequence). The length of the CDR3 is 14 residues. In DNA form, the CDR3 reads TGTGCCAGCAGTTCCTACAGGAGTAACTATGGCTACACCTTC. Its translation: CASSSYRSNYGYTF.

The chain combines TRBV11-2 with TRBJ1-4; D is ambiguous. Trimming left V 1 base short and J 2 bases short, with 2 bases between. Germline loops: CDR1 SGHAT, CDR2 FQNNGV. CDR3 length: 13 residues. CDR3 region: CASSLVTNEKLFF. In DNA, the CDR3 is TGTGCCAGCAGCTTAGTGACTAATGAAAAACTGTTTTTT.

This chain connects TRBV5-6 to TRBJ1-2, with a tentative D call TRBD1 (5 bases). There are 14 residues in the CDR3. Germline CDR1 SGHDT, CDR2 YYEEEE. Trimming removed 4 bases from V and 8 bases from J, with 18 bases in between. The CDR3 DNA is TGTGCCAGCAGCCCGGGCCAGGGACTGGGGGGCTACACCTTC. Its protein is CASSPGQGLGGYTF.

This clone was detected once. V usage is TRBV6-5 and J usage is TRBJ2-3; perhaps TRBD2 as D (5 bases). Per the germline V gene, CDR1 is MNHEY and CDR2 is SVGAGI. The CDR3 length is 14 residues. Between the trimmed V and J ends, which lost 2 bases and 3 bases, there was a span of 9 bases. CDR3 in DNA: TGTGCCAGCAGTTACAAGGAGGCGACAGATACGCAGTATTTT. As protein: CASSYKEATDTQYF.

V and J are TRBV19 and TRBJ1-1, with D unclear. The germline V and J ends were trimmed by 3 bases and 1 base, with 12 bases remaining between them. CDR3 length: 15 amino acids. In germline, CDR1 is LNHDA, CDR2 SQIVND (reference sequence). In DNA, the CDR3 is TGTGCCAGTAGTATTAGGACGGAGGGGAACACTGAAGCTTTCTTT. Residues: CASSIRTEGNTEAFF.

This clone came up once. In nucleotides, the CDR3 is TGTGCCTGGAGATCCACAGGAGATACGCAGTATTTT. Encoded protein: CAWRSTGDTQYF. This sequence joins TRBV30 and TRBJ2-3, with D possibly matching TRBD1 (5 bases). Germline V lookup: CDR1 GTSNPN, CDR2 SVGIG (reference sequence). The CDR3 extends over 12 amino acids. Trimming left V 3 bases short and J 5 bases short, with 9 bases between.

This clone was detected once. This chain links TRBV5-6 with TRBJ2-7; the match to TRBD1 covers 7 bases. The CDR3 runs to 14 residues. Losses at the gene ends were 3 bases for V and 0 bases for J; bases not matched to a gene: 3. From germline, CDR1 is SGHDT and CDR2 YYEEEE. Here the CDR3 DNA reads TGTGCCAGCAGCTCCGACAGGGCCTCCTACGAGCAGTACTTC. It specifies CASSSDRASYEQYF.

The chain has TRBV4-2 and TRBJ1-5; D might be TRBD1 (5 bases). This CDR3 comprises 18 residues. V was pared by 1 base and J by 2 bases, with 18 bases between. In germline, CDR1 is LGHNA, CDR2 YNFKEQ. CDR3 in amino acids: CASSQGLDTFTRNQPQHF. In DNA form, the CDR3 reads TGTGCCAGCAGCCAAGGACTGGACACATTTACCCGCAATCAGCCCCAGCATTTT.

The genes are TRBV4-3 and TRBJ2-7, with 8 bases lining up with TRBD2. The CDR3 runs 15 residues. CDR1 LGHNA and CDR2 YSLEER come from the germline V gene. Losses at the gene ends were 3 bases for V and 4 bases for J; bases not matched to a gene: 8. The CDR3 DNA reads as TGCGCCAGCAGCCATCAAGGCGGGGGGTTTTACGAGCAGTACTTC. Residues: CASSHQGGGFYEQYF.

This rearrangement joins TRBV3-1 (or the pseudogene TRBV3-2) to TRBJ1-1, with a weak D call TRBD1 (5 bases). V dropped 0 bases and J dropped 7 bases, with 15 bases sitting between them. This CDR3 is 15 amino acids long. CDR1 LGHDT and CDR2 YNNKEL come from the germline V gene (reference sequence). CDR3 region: CASSQDRGREYEAFF. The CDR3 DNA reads TGTGCCAGCAGCCAAGATAGGGGCAGGGAATATGAAGCTTTCTTT.

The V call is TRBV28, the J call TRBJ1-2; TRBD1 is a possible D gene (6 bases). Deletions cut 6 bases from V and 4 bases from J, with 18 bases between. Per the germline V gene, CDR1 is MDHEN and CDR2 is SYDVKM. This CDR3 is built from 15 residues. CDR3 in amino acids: CASRFPQGIGYGYTF. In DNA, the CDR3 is TGTGCCAGCAGGTTTCCCCAGGGGATAGGCTATGGCTACACCTTC.

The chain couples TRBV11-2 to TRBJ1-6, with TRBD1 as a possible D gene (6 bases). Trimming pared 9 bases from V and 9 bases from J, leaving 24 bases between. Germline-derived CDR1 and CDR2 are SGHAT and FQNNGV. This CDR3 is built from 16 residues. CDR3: CASRPGGLEKISPLHF. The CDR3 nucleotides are TGTGCCAGTAGACCCGGGGGCCTGGAGAAAATTTCACCCCTCCACTTT.

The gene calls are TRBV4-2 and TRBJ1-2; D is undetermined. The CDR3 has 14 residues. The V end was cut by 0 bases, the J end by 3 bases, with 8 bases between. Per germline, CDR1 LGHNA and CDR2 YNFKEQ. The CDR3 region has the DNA TGTGCCAGCAGCCAAGAGACGGGAGACTATGGCTACACCTTC. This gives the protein CASSQETGDYGYTF.